The 18 T cell receptor beta chains below were found in one sample sequenced in a study of CD8+ T cells in alopecia areata. Treatment specified: oral pan-JAK inhibitor, 5-10 mg twice daily. Following extraction, RNA underwent reverse transcription to cDNA, which served as the sequencing template. The data were produced by immunoSEQ multiplex PCR, yet TCRdb's version contains in-frame clones alone and is incomplete. This table holds about 280,000 clones, roughly 50% found once. The sample consisted of CD4+ T cells sorted from blood, taken at week 24, from a patient treated with tofacitinib. The receptor set was obtained from a human donor with alopecia areata.

The chain uses TRBV18 and TRBJ2-7, with a tentative D call TRBD2 (6 bases). Germline lookup yields CDR1 KGHSH and CDR2 LQKENI. The CDR3 length is 13 residues. Trimming cost V 3 bases and J 11 bases, with 17 bases left between them. CDR3 amino acids: CASSPMREERKYF. The CDR3 region has the DNA TGTGCCAGCTCACCTATGAGGGAGGAACGGAAGTACTTC.

This clone was counted a few times. This chain joins TRBV10-3 and TRBJ2-1; unclear D gene. The CDR3 sequence is 11 residues long. Germline loops: CDR1 ENHRY, CDR2 SYGVKD. The germline V and J ends were trimmed by 6 bases and 4 bases, with 4 bases remaining between them. CDR3 sequence reads: CAIRIYNEQFF. The DNA of the CDR3 is TGTGCCATCAGGATTTACAATGAGCAGTTCTTC.

Turning to this clone: Other DNA sequences in the same sample also yield this CDR3. The chain joins TRBV2 to TRBJ1-1; 9 nucleotides agree with TRBD1. CDR1 is SNHLY, CDR2 FYNNEI, per germline. The V and J ends lost 6 bases and 0 bases, in that order; junction bases with no gene match: 5. The CDR3 is 15 residues long. The CDR3 DNA sequence: TGTGCCAGCAGCGGGGACAGGGTTCTGAACACTGAAGCTTTCTTT. Amino acids: CASSGDRVLNTEAFF.

This sequence joins TRBV2 and TRBJ1-2, with D possibly being TRBD1 (6 bases). CDR1 and CDR2 (germline): SNHLY, FYNNEI. This CDR3 comprises 12 residues. V was clipped by 7 bases and J by 4 bases, with 10 bases between them. CDR3 sequence reads: CASTRGTYGYTF. The CDR3 nucleotides are TGTGCCAGCACCAGGGGTACCTATGGCTACACCTTC.

Turning to this clone: Its ends do not fully match the called genes, so a read error is possible. The rearrangement links TRBV15 to TRBJ2-5; D is unclear. This CDR3 is 13 amino acids long. From germline, CDR1 is LNHNV and CDR2 YYDKDF (reference sequence). The CDR3: CTTSLTRQETQYF. The CDR3 DNA follows: TGTACCACCAGCCTAACACGGCAGGAGACCCAGTACTTC.

The CDR3 loop reads CASSPLGGTANSPLHF. CDR3 nucleotides: TGTGCCAGCAGCCCCTTGGGGGGGACAGCAAATTCACCCCTCCACTTT. This chain links TRBV9 with TRBJ1-6; 7 bases fit TRBD1. V shed 4 bases, J shed 7 bases, and the junction held 11 bases outside the gene matches. The CDR3 is 16 amino acids. The V gene's germline CDR1 is SGDLS and CDR2 YYNGEE. Full variable domain (rest looked up from reference TRBV9 and TRBJ1-6): DSGVTQTPKHLITATGQRVTLRCSPRSGDLSVYWYQQSLDQGLQFLIQYYNGEERAKGNILERFSAQQFPDLHSELNLSSLELGDSALYFCASSPLGGTANSPLHFGNGTRLTVT.

V usage is TRBV7-8 and J usage is TRBJ2-2; 14 bases fit TRBD2. Unmatched junction bases numbered 18, after V lost 4 bases and J lost 2 bases. Germline assignment: CDR1 SGHVS and CDR2 FQNEAQ. The CDR3 has 22 amino acids. The CDR3 DNA sequence: TGTGCCAGCAGCTCACAATACCGACTAGCGGGGGGGACACGCGAAAACACCGGGGAGCTGTTTTTT. Its protein product is CASSSQYRLAGGTRENTGELFF.

The V call is TRBV5-4, the J call TRBJ2-7; TRBD1 matches 10 bases. Germline-derived CDR1 and CDR2 are SGHNT and YYREEE (reference sequence). J lost 3 bases, V lost 4 bases, and 10 bases had no gene match. The CDR3 contains 16 residues. CDR3 in DNA: TGTGCCAGCAGCCATAGACCGGGACAGGGGAACTACGAGCAGTACTTC. This codes for CASSHRPGQGNYEQYF.

The chain joins TRBV29-1 to TRBJ1-1; 7 nucleotides line up with TRBD1. From germline, CDR1 is SQVTM and CDR2 ANQGSEA. The CDR3 sequence is 16 residues long. The chain's CDR3 is CSAPVLQGRRNTEAFF. CDR3 bases: TGCAGTGCACCCGTACTACAGGGGAGAAGGAACACTGAAGCTTTCTTT.

This clone came up once. The chain joins TRBV30 to TRBJ1-1; D not resolved. The CDR3 totals 14 residues. CDR1 and CDR2 (germline): GTSNPN, SVGIG (reference sequence). Trimming stripped 5 bases from V and 1 base from J, with 14 bases between. The chain's CDR3 is CAWAYTGRNTEAFF. CDR3 DNA sequence: TGTGCCTGGGCTTATACCGGACGGAACACTGAAGCTTTCTTT.

V and J are TRBV18 and TRBJ1-2; D not resolved. Trimming cost V 0 bases and J 4 bases, with 12 bases left between them. The germline V gene encodes CDR1 KGHSH and CDR2 LQKENI. The CDR3 contains 15 residues. The CDR3 here is CASSPPLTIRYGYTF. CDR3 DNA sequence: TGTGCCAGCTCACCACCGTTGACGATCCGCTATGGCTACACCTTC.

This clone was observed once. The chain uses TRBV7-9 and TRBJ2-2; TRBD1 aligns across 9 bases. Germline CDR1 and CDR2: SEHNR and FQNEAQ (reference sequence). V shed 4 bases, J shed 5 bases, and the junction held 5 bases outside the gene matches. The CDR3 has 15 amino acids. The CDR3 bases are TGTGCCAGCAGCTCAACAGGGGGCGCGACCGGGGAGCTGTTTTTT. Its protein product is CASSSTGGATGELFF.

J is TRBJ2-3 and V is TRBV9, with TRBD1 matching 8 bases. This CDR3 spans 15 amino acids. Germline V gene lookup returns CDR1 SGDLS and CDR2 YYNGEE. V shed 3 bases, J shed 2 bases, and the junction held 5 bases outside the gene matches. The CDR3 loop reads CASSGGQGLTDTQYF. DNA of the CDR3: TGTGCCAGCAGCGGCGGACAGGGTCTCACAGATACGCAGTATTTT.

This clone was seen a single time. This chain links TRBV4-1 with TRBJ2-1; the D gene is possibly TRBD1 (6 bases). Trimming removed 2 bases at V and 12 bases at J, with 29 bases between. The CDR3 has 18 amino acids. In germline, CDR1 is MGHRA, CDR2 YSYEKL. CDR3 amino acids: CASSQYPRGHRASRVQFF. The CDR3 nucleotides are TGCGCCAGCAGCCAATATCCACGGGGACACCGGGCTTCCAGGGTGCAGTTCTTC.

V usage is TRBV5-1 and J usage is TRBJ1-3; the D gene is possibly TRBD1 (5 bases). Germline V gene lookup returns CDR1 SGHRS and CDR2 YFSETQ. The ends were cut back, 0 bases at V and 1 base at J, with 5 bases in the middle. This CDR3 is built from 14 residues. The CDR3 bases are TGCGCCAGCAGCTTGGCAGGGTCTGGAAACACCATATATTTT. Its protein is CASSLAGSGNTIYF. The full variable domain, in which reference TRBV5-1 and TRBJ1-3 provide the parts outside the CDR3, is KAGVTQTPRYLIKTRGQQVTLSCSPISGHRSVSWYQQTPGQGLQFLFEYFSETQRNKGNFPGRFSGRQFSNSRSEMNVSTLELGDSALYLCASSLAGSGNTIYFGEGSWLTVV.

The chain carries TRBV30 and TRBJ1-6; 8 bases are a match to TRBD1. Losses at the gene ends were 2 bases for V and 8 bases for J; bases not matched to a gene: 11. Germline V gene data show CDR1 as GTSNPN and CDR2 as SVGIG (reference sequence). This CDR3 region has 16 residues. The CDR3 DNA is TGTGCCTGGAGTCCCTCAGGGGGCTGGGGTGATTCACCCCTCCACTTT. It codes for CAWSPSGGWGDSPLHF. Filled out from reference TRBV30 and TRBJ1-6, the complete variable domain reads SQTIHQWPATLVQPVGSPLSLECTVEGTSNPNLYWYRQAAGRGLQLLFYSVGIGQISSEVPQNLSASRPQDRQFILSSKKLLLSDSGFYLCAWSPSGGWGDSPLHFGNGTRLTVT.

The V call is TRBV4-3, the J call TRBJ1-2, with 10 bases fitting TRBD1. Trimming cost V 4 bases and J 7 bases; bases outside gene matches: 3. The CDR3 length is 13 residues. CDR1 LGHNA and CDR2 YSLEER come from the germline V gene. CDR3 protein: CASSPRTGGGYTF. In nucleotides, the CDR3 is TGCGCCAGCAGCCCCCGGACAGGGGGTGGCTACACCTTC.

Only a few counts were recorded for this clone. The V gene is TRBV6-1, the J gene TRBJ2-3; 7 nucleotides line up with TRBD1. Germline CDR1 and CDR2: MNHNS and SASEGT. The V and J ends lost 1 base and 4 bases, in that order; junction bases with no gene match: 2. CDR3 length: 14 residues. CDR3 sequence: CASSEVQGADTQYF. DNA for the CDR3: TGTGCCAGCAGTGAAGTCCAGGGGGCAGATACGCAGTATTTT.